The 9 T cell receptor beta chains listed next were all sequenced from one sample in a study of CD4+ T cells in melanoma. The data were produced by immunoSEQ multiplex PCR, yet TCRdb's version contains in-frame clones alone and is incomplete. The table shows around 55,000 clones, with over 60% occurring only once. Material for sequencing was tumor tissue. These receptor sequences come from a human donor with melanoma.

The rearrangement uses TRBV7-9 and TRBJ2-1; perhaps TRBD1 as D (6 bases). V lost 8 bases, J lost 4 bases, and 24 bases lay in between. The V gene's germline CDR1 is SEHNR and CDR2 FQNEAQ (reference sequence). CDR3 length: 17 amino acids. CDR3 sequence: CASGLPLGRGRYNEQFF. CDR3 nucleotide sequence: TGTGCCAGCGGCCTACCATTGGGCAGGGGACGATACAATGAGCAGTTCTTC.

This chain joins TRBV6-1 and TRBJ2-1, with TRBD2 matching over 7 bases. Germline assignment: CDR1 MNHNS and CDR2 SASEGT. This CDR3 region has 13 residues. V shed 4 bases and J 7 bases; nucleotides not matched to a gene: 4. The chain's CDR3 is CASSAGGRNEQFF. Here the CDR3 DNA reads TGTGCCAGCAGTGCCGGGGGGAGGAATGAGCAGTTCTTC.

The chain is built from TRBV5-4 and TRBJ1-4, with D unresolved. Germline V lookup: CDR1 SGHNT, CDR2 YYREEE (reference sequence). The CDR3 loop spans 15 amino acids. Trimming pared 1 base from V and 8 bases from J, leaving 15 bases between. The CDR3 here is CASSLYASPGEKLFF. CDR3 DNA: TGTGCCAGCAGCTTGTATGCGTCTCCGGGGGAAAAACTGTTTTTT.

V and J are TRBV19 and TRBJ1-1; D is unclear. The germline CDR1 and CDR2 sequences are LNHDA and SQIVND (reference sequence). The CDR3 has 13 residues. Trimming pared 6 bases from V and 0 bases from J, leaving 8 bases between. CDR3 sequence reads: CASRWGVNTEAFF. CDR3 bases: TGTGCCAGTAGATGGGGAGTGAACACTGAAGCTTTCTTT.

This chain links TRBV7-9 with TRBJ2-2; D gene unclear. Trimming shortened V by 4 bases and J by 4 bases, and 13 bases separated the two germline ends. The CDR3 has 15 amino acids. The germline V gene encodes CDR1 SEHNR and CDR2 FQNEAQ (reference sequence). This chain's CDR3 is CASSSTRRTTGELFF. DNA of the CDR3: TGTGCCAGCAGCTCAACCCGCAGGACCACCGGGGAGCTGTTTTTT.

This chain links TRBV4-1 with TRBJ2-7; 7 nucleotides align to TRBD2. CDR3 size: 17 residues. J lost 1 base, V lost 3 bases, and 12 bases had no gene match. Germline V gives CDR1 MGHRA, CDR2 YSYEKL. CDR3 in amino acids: CASSQPAGGGISYEQYF. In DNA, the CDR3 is TGCGCCAGCAGCCAGCCAGCGGGCGGGGGTATATCCTACGAGCAGTACTTC.

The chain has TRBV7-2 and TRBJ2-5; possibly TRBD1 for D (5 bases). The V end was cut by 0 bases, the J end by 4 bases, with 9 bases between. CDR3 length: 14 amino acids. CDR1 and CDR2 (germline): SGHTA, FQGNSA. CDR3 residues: CASSLANRGETQYF. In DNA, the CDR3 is TGTGCCAGCAGCTTAGCGAATAGGGGAGAGACCCAGTACTTC.

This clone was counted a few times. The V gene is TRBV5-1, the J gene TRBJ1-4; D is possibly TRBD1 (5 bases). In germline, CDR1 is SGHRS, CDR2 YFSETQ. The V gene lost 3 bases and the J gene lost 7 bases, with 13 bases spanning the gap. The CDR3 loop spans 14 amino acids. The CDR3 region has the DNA TGCGCCAGCAGCTCCTCGACGGGGGGTGAAAAACTGTTTTTT. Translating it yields CASSSSTGGEKLFF.

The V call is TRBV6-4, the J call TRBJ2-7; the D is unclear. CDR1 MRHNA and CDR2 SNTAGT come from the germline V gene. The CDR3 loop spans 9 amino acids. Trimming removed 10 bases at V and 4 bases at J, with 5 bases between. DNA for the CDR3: TGTGCCACCCTTTACGAGCAGTACTTC. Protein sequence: CATLYEQYF.